These 13 T cell receptor beta chains were sequenced from one sample in a study of post-analysis software for immune sequencing data. What these receptors recognize is not known. Unique molecular identifiers were present in the TCR beta cDNA libraries. A single record per CDR3 protein comes from TCRdb applying MiXCR to the PCR reads. The sample lists around 440,000 distinct CDR3 sequences, over 35% occurring once. Findings and limits, study-wide: Elevated frequency relative to controls characterized roughly 5 TRBV segments in patients, TRBV5-6, TRBV5-1 and TRBV20-1 among them.

The source material was blood. Receptors originate from a girl aged 10 to 17 with multiple sclerosis.

This sequence joins TRBV5-1 and TRBJ2-3; 12 nucleotides align to TRBD2. This CDR3 contains 16 residues. Germline trimming cut 0 bases from V and 4 bases from J; bases unmatched to any gene: 3. Germline-derived CDR1 and CDR2 are SGHRS and YFSETQ. The CDR3 DNA sequence: TGCGCCAGCAGCTTGGTACTAGCGGGAGGCTCAGATACGCAGTATTTT. It codes for CASSLVLAGGSDTQYF.

The gene calls are TRBV11-1 and TRBJ1-2; D unclear. This CDR3 comprises 14 residues. V dropped 1 base and J dropped 4 bases, with 10 bases sitting between them. Germline-derived CDR1 and CDR2 are SGHAT and FQDESV (reference sequence). The CDR3 coding sequence is TGTGCCAGCAGCTTAGGACTGGACCTCTATGGCTACACCTTC. Protein: CASSLGLDLYGYTF.

The genes are TRBV20-1 and TRBJ2-3; D might be TRBD2 (6 bases). From germline, CDR1 is DFQATT and CDR2 SNEGSKA (reference sequence). V was cut by 5 bases and J by 6 bases, with 15 bases left in between. The CDR3 covers 13 residues. As DNA, the CDR3 is TGCAGTGCTCGGATGGGGGGTCGTGATACGCAGTATTTT. Its protein is CSARMGGRDTQYF.

This clonotype was picked up a small number of times. This sequence joins TRBV9 and TRBJ2-1, with 9 bases fitting TRBD2. Germline CDR1 reads SGDLS; CDR2 reads YYNGEE. CDR3 length: 15 residues. Trimming at V came to 4 bases and at J to 0 bases, leaving 2 bases not matched to a gene. For the CDR3, the DNA is TGTGCCAGCAGCATTAGCGGGGGCTCCTACAATGAGCAGTTCTTC. This gives the protein CASSISGGSYNEQFF.

The chain joins TRBV20-1 to TRBJ2-1, with TRBD2 matching over 14 bases. The CDR3 runs to 18 residues. Germline V gene sequence: CDR1 DFQATT, CDR2 SNEGSKA (reference sequence). The junction had 17 bases not matched to a gene; V was cut back by 6 bases and J by 7 bases. This CDR3 reads CSARETSGRAGRVNEQFF. CDR3 in DNA: TGCAGTGCCAGGGAGACTAGCGGGAGGGCCGGAAGGGTAAATGAGCAGTTCTTC.

Here the CDR3 DNA reads TGCAGTGCTACCCCGTTCCCCTACGAGCAGTACTTC. It codes for CSATPFPYEQYF. The V gene is TRBV20-1, the J gene TRBJ2-7; unclear D gene. The CDR3 spans 12 residues. V shed 4 bases and J shed 2 bases, with 9 bases lying between them. The germline V gene has CDR1 DFQATT and CDR2 SNEGSKA (reference sequence).

The rearrangement joins TRBV25-1 to TRBJ2-5; 9 bases match TRBD1. J was trimmed by 4 bases and V by 4 bases; bases with no gene match: 13. This CDR3 has 17 residues. From germline, CDR1 is MGHDK and CDR2 SYGVNS. In DNA, the CDR3 is TGTGCCAGCAGTGGATATTTCCCGGGACAGGGCGCAGAGACCCAGTACTTC. Translated, it gives CASSGYFPGQGAETQYF. The whole variable domain, remainder taken from reference TRBV25-1 and TRBJ2-5, is EADIYQTPRYLVIGTGKKITLECSQTMGHDKMYWYQQDPGMELHLIHYSYGVNSTEKGDLSSESTVSRIRTEHFPLTLESARPSHTSQYLCASSGYFPGQGAETQYFGPGTRLLVL.

V gene TRBV11-1 combines with J gene TRBJ2-1; TRBD2 matches 15 bases. This CDR3 is 16 amino acids long. After removal of 5 bases from V and 9 bases from J, the junction contained 8 bases not matched to a gene. Germline CDR1 and CDR2: SGHAT and FQDESV (reference sequence). The CDR3 is CASSPRTSGRGGEQFF. CDR3 nucleotides: TGTGCCAGCAGCCCTCGGACTAGCGGGAGGGGGGGTGAGCAGTTCTTC.

In this sample, this clonotype turned up a few times. The V and J genes are TRBV15 and TRBJ2-3; D gene ambiguous. Germline V lookup: CDR1 LNHNV, CDR2 YYDKDF (reference sequence). V was shortened by 5 bases and J by 3 bases, with 6 bases between the two germline ends. This CDR3 is built from 12 residues. The CDR3, as DNA: TGTGCCACCAGCTTCGGGACAGATACGCAGTATTTT. It is translated as CATSFGTDTQYF.

CDR3 sequence: CASSFTSGIYNEQFF. The CDR3 nucleotides are TGTGCCAGCAGCTTTACTAGCGGTATCTACAATGAGCAGTTCTTC. The V gene is TRBV7-8, the J gene TRBJ2-1, with 8 bases identical to TRBD2. After removal of 3 bases from V and 3 bases from J, the junction contained 4 bases not matched to a gene. The CDR3 is made up of 15 amino acids. From germline, CDR1 is SGHVS and CDR2 FQNEAQ.

The chain links TRBV5-1 to TRBJ2-7; possibly TRBD1 or TRBD2 for D (5 bases each). The germline V gene encodes CDR1 SGHRS and CDR2 YFSETQ. Trimming pared 4 bases from V and 0 bases from J, leaving 11 bases between. There are 14 residues in the CDR3. This CDR3 is CASSAGTHSYEQYF. CDR3 nucleotides: TGCGCCAGCAGCGCTGGGACGCACTCCTACGAGCAGTACTTC.

The chain is built from TRBV5-1 and TRBJ2-7; a weak D match, TRBD1 (6 bases). Germline CDR1 and CDR2: SGHRS and YFSETQ. The CDR3 length is 15 residues. V was shortened by 2 bases and J by 2 bases, with 14 bases between the two germline ends. This CDR3 is CASSLYRDPTYEQYF. CDR3 DNA: TGCGCCAGCAGCTTATACAGGGACCCCACCTACGAGCAGTACTTC.

This clonotype was recorded a few times. V gene TRBV4-1 combines with J gene TRBJ2-3, with D tentatively TRBD1 or TRBD2 (5 bases each). Germline CDR1 is MGHRA and CDR2 is YSYEKL. The V and J ends lost 3 bases and 6 bases respectively, with 25 bases between them. CDR3 length equals 18 residues. The CDR3 loop is CASSQGRAGSRRLDTQYF. The DNA of the CDR3 is TGCGCCAGCAGCCAGGGGCGGGCAGGCTCAAGGCGCCTGGATACGCAGTATTTT.